The next 21 T cell receptor beta chains were all read from a single sample in a study of T cells after posttransplantation cyclophosphamide. Sequenced by immunoSEQ multiplex PCR; TCRdb stores in-frame clones only, minus some. The sample comprises approximately 56,000 clones, approximately 94% of which are singletons, and approximately 2.9% rests with the top ten. Sequences were obtained from PBMCs. The receptors derive from a woman aged 25 to 45 in good health and a related stem cell transplant donor.

This clone has a handful of counts. This chain uses TRBV29-1 with TRBJ2-3, with TRBD2 matching over 7 bases. V lost 6 bases and J lost 3; bases outside the gene matches: 6. Germline values: CDR1 SQVTM, CDR2 ANQGSEA. The CDR3 sequence is 13 residues long. As DNA, the CDR3 is TGCAGCGTGGGGGGGATTTCGACAGATACGCAGTATTTT. Translated: CSVGGISTDTQYF.

This clone was detected once. The genes are TRBV5-8 and TRBJ1-1; no firm D call. V lost 0 bases and J lost 0, with 9 bases in between. CDR1 is SGHTS, CDR2 YDEGEE, per germline. There are 15 residues in the CDR3. CDR3 in DNA: TGTGCCAGCAGCTTGGGAATACTTATGAACACTGAAGCTTTCTTT. Amino acids: CASSLGILMNTEAFF.

V gene TRBV4-3 combines with J gene TRBJ1-6; D unresolved. V was shortened by 0 bases and J by 0 bases, with 9 bases between the two germline ends. Germline-derived CDR1 and CDR2 are LGHNA and YSLEER. The CDR3 is 17 amino acids. DNA of the CDR3: TGCGCCAGCAGCCAAGATCCCCGGGGCTCCTATAATTCACCCCTCCACTTT. Translation gives CASSQDPRGSYNSPLHF.

The V call is TRBV4-1, the J call TRBJ2-7; 7 bases line up with TRBD1. Germline CDR1 and CDR2: MGHRA and YSYEKL. The V and J ends lost 4 bases and 5 bases, in that order; junction bases with no gene match: 8. CDR3 length: 14 residues. CDR3 in amino acids: CASSRIQGFHEQYF. As DNA, the CDR3 is TGCGCCAGCAGCCGGATACAGGGGTTCCACGAGCAGTACTTC.

V gene TRBV29-1 combines with J gene TRBJ2-7; D may be TRBD1 (6 bases). Germline V gives CDR1 SQVTM, CDR2 ANQGSEA. The CDR3 is 14 amino acids. The ends were cut back, 0 bases at V and 3 bases at J, with 12 bases in the middle. CDR3 amino acids: CSVEEGDTFYEQYF. CDR3 in DNA: TGCAGCGTTGAAGAGGGGGACACTTTCTACGAGCAGTACTTC.

The genes are TRBV29-1 and TRBJ1-4, with D perhaps matching TRBD1 (6 bases). The CDR3 extends over 14 amino acids. Per germline, CDR1 SQVTM and CDR2 ANQGSEA. V lost 7 bases and J lost 7, with 19 bases in between. DNA for the CDR3: TGCAGCGCTAGGGGGGGGCAGGAAGGTGAAAAACTGTTTTTT. This translates into CSARGGQEGEKLFF.

The rearrangement joins TRBV5-4 to TRBJ2-4; 7 bases agree with TRBD1. The germline V gene has CDR1 SGHNT and CDR2 YYREEE (reference sequence). This CDR3 spans 15 amino acids. V trimming: 4 bases; J trimming: 5 bases; junction bases outside the gene matches: 9. CDR3 loop: CASSAEAGGENIQYF. CDR3 DNA: TGTGCCAGCAGCGCGGAGGCAGGGGGTGAAAACATTCAGTACTTC.

This clone has just one count. This rearrangement joins TRBV5-4 to TRBJ2-1, with 10 bases identical to TRBD2. Germline V gives CDR1 SGHNT, CDR2 YYREEE (reference sequence). The V segment lost 3 bases and the J segment 7 bases; nucleotides outside the gene matches: 4. CDR3 size: 14 residues. The CDR3 loop reads CASSSSGGPNEQFF. The DNA of the CDR3 is TGTGCCAGCAGCTCTAGCGGGGGCCCAAATGAGCAGTTCTTC.

This chain uses TRBV4-1 with TRBJ2-1; 9 nucleotides match TRBD2. The CDR3 sequence is 16 residues long. CDR1 is MGHRA, CDR2 YSYEKL, per germline. The V gene end was trimmed by 6 bases and the J gene end by 0 bases; junction bases not matched to a gene: 6. The CDR3 protein is CASREAGGSSYNEQFF. The CDR3 DNA sequence: TGCGCCAGCAGAGAAGCGGGGGGAAGCTCCTACAATGAGCAGTTCTTC.

The chain combines TRBV5-8 with TRBJ2-3; 9 positions match TRBD2. The CDR3 has 17 amino acids. J gave up 3 bases and V 4 bases, and 12 bases lay outside the gene matches. Germline loops: CDR1 SGHTS, CDR2 YDEGEE. CDR3 protein: CASSHGLAGLLTDTQYF. CDR3 sequence (DNA): TGTGCCAGCAGCCATGGTCTAGCGGGGTTACTAACAGATACGCAGTATTTT.

V and J are TRBV19 and TRBJ2-2; 9 positions match TRBD1. V shed 5 bases and J 6 bases; nucleotides not matched to a gene: 10. This CDR3 spans 16 amino acids. Germline V gene lookup returns CDR1 LNHDA and CDR2 SQIVND (reference sequence). CDR3: CASSRPGTGNPGELFF. The DNA of the CDR3 is TGTGCCAGTAGTCGACCCGGGACAGGGAATCCCGGGGAGCTGTTTTTT.

The CDR3 DNA is TGTGCTAGTGGTTTGGTCTTAGGACAAGAATATGGCTACACCTTC. Translated: CASGLVLGQEYGYTF. The chain employs TRBV12-5 and TRBJ1-2; weak D call: TRBD1 (5 bases). Trimming took 0 bases from V and 5 from J, leaving 13 bases between them. The CDR3 is 15 residues long. CDR1 is LGHNT and CDR2 is FRNRAP in the germline V gene.

The gene calls are TRBV5-4 and TRBJ2-7, with a weak D call TRBD2 (6 bases). The V end lost 1 base, the J end lost 11 bases, and 13 bases lay between the germline ends. Per germline, CDR1 SGHNT and CDR2 YYREEE (reference sequence). The CDR3 has 12 residues. CDR3 residues: CASSLIAGREYF. The CDR3 nucleotides are TGTGCCAGCAGCTTGATCGCGGGACGAGAGTACTTC.

The V call is TRBV4-3, the J call TRBJ2-5; 10 bases line up with TRBD2. V was pared by 0 bases and J by 5 bases, with 9 bases of the junction left unmatched. In germline, CDR1 is LGHNA, CDR2 YSLEER. CDR3 length: 17 residues. The CDR3 sequence: CASSQDISGTSVETQYF. For the CDR3, the DNA is TGCGCCAGCAGCCAAGATATCTCCGGGACTAGCGTGGAGACCCAGTACTTC.

The chain carries TRBV19 and TRBJ1-2, with D possibly TRBD1 on 6 matching bases. Germline V gene lookup returns CDR1 LNHDA and CDR2 SQIVND (reference sequence). V was shortened by 7 bases and J by 7 bases, with 19 bases between the two germline ends. The CDR3 has 14 amino acids. In DNA form, the CDR3 reads TGTGCCAGTACCTATCGGGGGGCGCGGTCTGGCTACACCTTC. Translation gives CASTYRGARSGYTF.

The gene calls are TRBV5-6 and TRBJ2-7; 9 nucleotides align to TRBD1. The germline V gene has CDR1 SGHDT and CDR2 YYEEEE. V shed 4 bases, J shed 3 bases, and the junction held 11 bases outside the gene matches. CDR3 length equals 16 residues. The CDR3 nucleotides are TGTGCCAGCAGCCAGATTGGGACAGGGACCTACTACGAGCAGTACTTC. Protein product: CASSQIGTGTYYEQYF.

As regards this clone: A junction end diverges from the germline sequence, so it may reflect a read error. The chain employs TRBV10-1 and TRBJ2-7; 8 bases line up with TRBD1. The germline gives CDR1 WNHNN, CDR2 SYGVQD (reference sequence). CDR3 length: 11 residues. CDR3 protein: CASRIGQGKDF. The CDR3 DNA reads as TGCGCCAGCAGAATCGGACAGGGCAAGGACTTC.

The chain combines TRBV5-1 with TRBJ2-5, with D possibly TRBD2 on 5 matching bases. CDR3 length: 14 amino acids. V was pared by 4 bases and J by 0 bases, with 10 bases between. Germline V gene lookup returns CDR1 SGHRS and CDR2 YFSETQ. CDR3 protein: CASSPGIDQETQYF. CDR3 nucleotides: TGCGCCAGCAGCCCCGGGATAGACCAAGAGACCCAGTACTTC.

This clone was counted ten times or more. The chain uses TRBV5-1 and TRBJ1-1, with D perhaps matching TRBD1 (6 bases). The CDR3 spans 12 residues. Per the germline V gene, CDR1 is SGHRS and CDR2 is YFSETQ. V dropped 4 bases and J dropped 8 bases, with 12 bases sitting between them. The CDR3 spells CASSLTGYEAFF. DNA of the CDR3: TGCGCCAGCAGCCTAACAGGGTACGAAGCTTTCTTT.

The CDR3 sequence: CATSPDRDNQPQHF. In DNA form, the CDR3 reads TGTGCCACTAGCCCGGACAGGGACAATCAGCCCCAGCATTTT. The V and J genes are TRBV6-5 and TRBJ1-5, with 8 bases that match TRBD1. Trimming at V came to 10 bases and at J to 3 bases, leaving 8 bases not matched to a gene. The CDR3 length is 14 residues. CDR1 MNHEY and CDR2 SVGAGI come from the germline V gene.

The chain has TRBV19 and TRBJ1-2, with TRBD1 matching over 9 bases. Germline values: CDR1 LNHDA, CDR2 SQIVND (reference sequence). This CDR3 contains 17 residues. J lost 4 bases, V lost 5 bases, and 14 bases had no gene match. CDR3 sequence (DNA): TGTGCCAGTAGTCAGACCGTCCCGGGACAGGGAGTCTATGGCTACACCTTC. Translating it yields CASSQTVPGQGVYGYTF. Supplemented by reference TRBV19 and TRBJ1-2, the full variable domain reads DGGITQSPKYLFRKEGQNVTLSCEQNLNHDAMYWYRQDPGQGLRLIYYSQIVNDFQKGDIAEGYSVSREKKESFPLTVTSAQKNPTAFYLCASSQTVPGQGVYGYTFGSGTRLTVV.